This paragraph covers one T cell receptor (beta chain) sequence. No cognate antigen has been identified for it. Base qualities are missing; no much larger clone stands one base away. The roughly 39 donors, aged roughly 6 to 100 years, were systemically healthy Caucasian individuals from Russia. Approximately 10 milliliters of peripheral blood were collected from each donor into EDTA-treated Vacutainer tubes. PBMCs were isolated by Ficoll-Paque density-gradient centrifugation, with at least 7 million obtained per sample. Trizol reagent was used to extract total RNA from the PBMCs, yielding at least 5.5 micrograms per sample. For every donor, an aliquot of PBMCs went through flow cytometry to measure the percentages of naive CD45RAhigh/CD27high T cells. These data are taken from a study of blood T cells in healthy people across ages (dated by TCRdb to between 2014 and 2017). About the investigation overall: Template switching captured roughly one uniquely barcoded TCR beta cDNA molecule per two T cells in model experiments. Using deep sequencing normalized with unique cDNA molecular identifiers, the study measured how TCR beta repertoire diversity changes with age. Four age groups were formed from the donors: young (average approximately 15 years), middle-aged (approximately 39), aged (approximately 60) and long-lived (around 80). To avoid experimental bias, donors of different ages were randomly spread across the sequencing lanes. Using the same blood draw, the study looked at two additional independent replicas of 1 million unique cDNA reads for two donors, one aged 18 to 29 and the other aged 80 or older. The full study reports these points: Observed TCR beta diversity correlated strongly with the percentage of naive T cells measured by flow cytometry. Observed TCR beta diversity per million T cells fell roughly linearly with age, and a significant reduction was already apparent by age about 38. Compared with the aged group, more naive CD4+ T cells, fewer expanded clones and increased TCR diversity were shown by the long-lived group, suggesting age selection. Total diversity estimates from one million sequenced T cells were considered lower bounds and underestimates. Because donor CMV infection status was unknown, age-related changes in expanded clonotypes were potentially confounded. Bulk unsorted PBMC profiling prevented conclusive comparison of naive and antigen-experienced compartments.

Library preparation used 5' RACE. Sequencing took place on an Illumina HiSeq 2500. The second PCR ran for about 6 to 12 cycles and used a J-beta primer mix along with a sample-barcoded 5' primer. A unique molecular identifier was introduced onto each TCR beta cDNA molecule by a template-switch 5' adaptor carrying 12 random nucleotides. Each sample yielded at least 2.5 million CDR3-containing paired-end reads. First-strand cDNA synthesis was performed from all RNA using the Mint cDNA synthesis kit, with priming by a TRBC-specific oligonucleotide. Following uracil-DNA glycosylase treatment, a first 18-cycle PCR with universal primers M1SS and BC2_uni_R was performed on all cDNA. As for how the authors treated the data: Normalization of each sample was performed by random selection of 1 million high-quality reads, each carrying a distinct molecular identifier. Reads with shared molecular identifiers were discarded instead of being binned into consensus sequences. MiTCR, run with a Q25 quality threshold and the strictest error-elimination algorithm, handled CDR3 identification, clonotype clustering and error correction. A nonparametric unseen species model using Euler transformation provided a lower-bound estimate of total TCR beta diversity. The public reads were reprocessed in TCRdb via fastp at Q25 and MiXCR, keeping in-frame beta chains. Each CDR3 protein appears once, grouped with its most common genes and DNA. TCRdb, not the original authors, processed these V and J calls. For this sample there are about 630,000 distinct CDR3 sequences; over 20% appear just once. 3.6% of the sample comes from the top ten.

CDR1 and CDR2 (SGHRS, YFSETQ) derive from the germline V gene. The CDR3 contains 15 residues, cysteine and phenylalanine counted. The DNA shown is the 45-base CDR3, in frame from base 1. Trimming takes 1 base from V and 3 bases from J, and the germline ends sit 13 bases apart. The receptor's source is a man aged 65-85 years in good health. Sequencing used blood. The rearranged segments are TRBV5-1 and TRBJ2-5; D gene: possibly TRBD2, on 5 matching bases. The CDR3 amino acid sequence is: CASSLFSGVKETQYF. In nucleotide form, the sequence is TGCGCCAGCAGCTTGTTCTCCGGGGTAAAAGAGACCCAGTACTTC. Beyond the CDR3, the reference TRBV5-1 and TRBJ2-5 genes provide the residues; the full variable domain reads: KAGVTQTPRYLIKTRGQQVTLSCSPISGHRSVSWYQQTPGQGLQFLFEYFSETQRNKGNFPGRFSGRQFSNSRSEMNVSTLELGDSALYLCASSLFSGVKETQYFGPGTRLLVL.